This entry describes one TCR beta chain. The CDR3 does not end in the conserved phenylalanine or tryptophan, so this is likely a read error. This sample stems from a study of tumor-infiltrating lymphocytes in primary liver carcinoma. V lost 7 bases and J lost 1, with 9 bases in between. Germline V gene data show CDR1 as SQVTM and CDR2 as ANQGSEA. The CDR3 totals 12 residues. From 20-30 mg of unsorted bulk tissue, DNA and RNA were co-extracted together. With around 450 ng total RNA as template and a constant-region primer, TCR beta cDNA was made. Three nested multiplex PCR rounds, a slightly modified ARM-PCR method, built the TCR beta libraries. TRBV1-TRBV30 forward primers paired with a C-beta reverse primer drove the first two PCR rounds, roughly 10 cycles each. TCRdb fed the multiplex PCR reads into MiXCR, producing one record per CDR3 protein. This table has 84,000 or so distinct CDR3 sequences, 55% to 85% appearing once.

V usage is TRBV29-1 and J usage is TRBJ2-3, with D maybe TRBD1 (5 bases). Material: liver tumor tissue from sampling region 1. Described subset: tumor region T1, superior pole. The origin of this receptor is a man aged 40-49 years with primary liver carcinoma and hepatitis B virus infection. CDR3 sequence (DNA): TGCAGCGCTATAGGGGGCACAGATACGCAGTATCTT. Residues: CSAIGGTDTQYL.